Listed here are 26 T cell receptor beta chains from one sample, sequenced in a study of blood T cell repertoires in COVID-19. The method was immunoSEQ multiplex PCR; TCRdb's version includes in-frame clones alone and lacks a portion of them. Of 120,000 to 150,000 clones in the sample, around 79% were seen once. Sequenced material: peripheral blood. All receptors come from a man between 60 and 75 years old with acute or convalescent COVID-19.

The V gene is TRBV27, the J gene TRBJ1-2; 12 bases map to TRBD1. The CDR3 loop spans 17 amino acids. From germline, CDR1 is MNHEY and CDR2 SMNVEV (reference sequence). V shed 5 bases and J 1 base; nucleotides not matched to a gene: 8. This CDR3 is CASSPGTGGSRNYGYTF. CDR3 nucleotide sequence: TGTGCCAGCAGTCCCGGGACAGGGGGCTCGCGTAACTATGGCTACACCTTC.

The V and J genes are TRBV19 and TRBJ2-7; tentative D call: TRBD2 (5 bases). The CDR3 extends over 14 amino acids. V shed 6 bases and J shed 2 bases, with 14 bases lying between them. Germline V gives CDR1 LNHDA, CDR2 SQIVND (reference sequence). The CDR3 DNA follows: TGTGCCAGTAGCCCCTCGGACGGGGCCTACGAGCAGTACTTC. It yields the protein CASSPSDGAYEQYF. The variable domain in full, completed from reference TRBV19 and TRBJ2-7, reads DGGITQSPKYLFRKEGQNVTLSCEQNLNHDAMYWYRQDPGQGLRLIYYSQIVNDFQKGDIAEGYSVSREKKESFPLTVTSAQKNPTAFYLCASSPSDGAYEQYFGPGTRLTVT.

The rearrangement uses TRBV3-1 (or the pseudogene TRBV3-2) and TRBJ2-3, with 7 positions matching TRBD2. J lost 9 bases, V lost 4 bases, and 16 bases had no gene match. Germline CDR1 is LGHDT and CDR2 is YNNKEL (reference sequence). This CDR3 contains 16 residues. In DNA form, the CDR3 reads TGTGCCAGCAGCCGTGGTCCTGGGGGGGGATACGCAACGCAGTATTTT. This encodes CASSRGPGGGYATQYF.

The chain is built from TRBV5-4 and TRBJ2-2, with 11 bases fitting TRBD2. Germline CDR1 and CDR2: SGHNT and YYREEE (reference sequence). The CDR3 has 16 residues. Losses at the gene ends were 0 bases for V and 7 bases for J; bases not matched to a gene: 5. The CDR3 reads CASSLGLAGRDGELFF. For the CDR3, the DNA is TGTGCCAGCAGCTTGGGACTAGCGGGACGGGACGGGGAGCTGTTTTTT.

The chain employs TRBV7-3 and TRBJ2-3; TRBD2 matches 8 bases. The CDR3 sequence is 14 residues long. Germline lookup yields CDR1 SGHTA and CDR2 FQGTGA. The V segment lost 5 bases and the J segment 2 bases; nucleotides outside the gene matches: 3. This CDR3 reads CASSRGGITDTQYF. The CDR3 nucleotides are TGTGCCAGCAGCCGGGGGGGTATCACAGATACGCAGTATTTT.

J is TRBJ2-3 and V is TRBV15; D is possibly TRBD1 (5 bases). The V gene's germline CDR1 is LNHNV and CDR2 YYDKDF (reference sequence). The CDR3 runs to 16 residues. Trimming took off 2 bases at V and 1 base at J, with 13 bases between the two ends. The CDR3 loop is CATSRQRGSGTDTQYF. The CDR3 nucleotides read TGTGCCACCAGCAGACAAAGGGGAAGCGGCACAGATACGCAGTATTTT.

The V gene is TRBV6-5, the J gene TRBJ1-1; 8 nucleotides agree with TRBD1. This CDR3 spans 14 amino acids. V shed 5 bases and J 0 bases; nucleotides not matched to a gene: 2. Germline CDR1 and CDR2: MNHEY and SVGAGI. CDR3 residues: CASSTTGVNTEAFF. For the CDR3, the DNA is TGTGCCAGCAGTACGACAGGGGTGAACACTGAAGCTTTCTTT.

The V and J genes are TRBV7-6 and TRBJ1-2; tentative D call: TRBD1 (5 bases). CDR1 is SGHVS, CDR2 FNYEAQ, per germline. The CDR3 spans 15 residues. Between the trimmed V and J ends, which lost 5 bases and 8 bases, there was a span of 21 bases. CDR3 sequence: CASSPDSLGRGGYTF. The CDR3 DNA is TGTGCCAGCAGCCCCGACAGCCTCGGACGTGGGGGCTACACCTTC.

V is TRBV10-3 and J is TRBJ2-1, with D hard to call. Germline V lookup: CDR1 ENHRY, CDR2 SYGVKD. Trimming took 2 bases from V and 9 from J, leaving 8 bases between them. The CDR3 has 12 amino acids. The CDR3 reads CAISEGRLEQFF. The CDR3 DNA follows: TGTGCCATCAGTGAGGGCAGGCTTGAGCAGTTCTTC.

The chain has TRBV30 and TRBJ2-7; weak D call: TRBD2 (6 bases). The germline V gene encodes CDR1 GTSNPN and CDR2 SVGIG (reference sequence). This CDR3 is 11 amino acids long. V was shortened by 3 bases and J by 6 bases, with 9 bases between the two germline ends. Here the CDR3 reads CAWSQGGEQYF. For the CDR3, the DNA is TGTGCCTGGAGCCAGGGAGGCGAGCAGTACTTC.

The V and J genes are TRBV7-2 and TRBJ2-7, with D possibly TRBD1 on 5 matching bases. Trimming cost V 0 bases and J 3 bases, with 6 bases left between them. Germline V lookup: CDR1 SGHTA, CDR2 FQGNSA. The CDR3 totals 13 residues. Here the CDR3 reads CASSLAQDYEQYF. CDR3 sequence (DNA): TGTGCCAGCAGCTTAGCACAGGACTACGAGCAGTACTTC.

V gene TRBV7-2 combines with J gene TRBJ2-2; the match to TRBD2 covers 9 bases. The junction had 3 bases not matched to a gene; V was cut back by 5 bases and J by 2 bases. The CDR3 has 15 amino acids. Germline CDR1 SGHTA, CDR2 FQGNSA. The CDR3 spells CASSDSGRNTGELFF. CDR3 coding DNA: TGTGCCAGCAGCGATAGCGGGAGAAACACCGGGGAGCTGTTTTTT.

The V gene is TRBV25-1, the J gene TRBJ1-1, with D perhaps matching TRBD1 (5 bases). CDR3 length: 12 amino acids. V was clipped by 4 bases and J by 7 bases, with 10 bases between them. The germline gives CDR1 MGHDK, CDR2 SYGVNS. This CDR3 is CASSGTGLEAFF. In nucleotides, the CDR3 is TGTGCCAGCAGTGGCACAGGTCTTGAAGCTTTCTTT.

This sequence joins TRBV10-3 and TRBJ1-2; 9 bases line up with TRBD1. The CDR3 loop spans 15 amino acids. The germline V gene has CDR1 ENHRY and CDR2 SYGVKD. Trimming removed 6 bases from V and 7 bases from J; junction bases left unmatched: 12. The CDR3 coding sequence is TGTGCCATCAGCACACGCCAACAGGGGGCCGGTGGCTACACCTTC. This sequence encodes CAISTRQQGAGGYTF.

The genes are TRBV24-1 and TRBJ1-4; 10 bases map to TRBD1. Germline V gives CDR1 KGHDR, CDR2 SFDVKD. Unmatched junction bases numbered 2, after V lost 3 bases and J lost 5 bases. There are 15 residues in the CDR3. The CDR3: CATSDPGQGNEKLFF. CDR3 nucleotide sequence: TGTGCCACCAGTGATCCGGGACAGGGGAATGAAAAACTGTTTTTT.

This clone was recorded a few times. The chain has TRBV5-1 and TRBJ2-5, with TRBD2 identical over 7 bases. With V trimmed by 6 bases and J by 2 bases, 7 bases remained unmatched. Germline CDR1 is SGHRS and CDR2 is YFSETQ. This CDR3 contains 14 residues. DNA of the CDR3: TGCGCCAGCACAAGACTAGCAACACAAGAGACCCAGTACTTC. Its translation: CASTRLATQETQYF.

The chain uses TRBV27 and TRBJ2-7; 9 bases agree with TRBD1. This CDR3 is built from 16 residues. Germline trimming cut 3 bases from V and 3 bases from J; bases unmatched to any gene: 9. Germline CDR1 and CDR2: MNHEY and SMNVEV (reference sequence). This CDR3 is CASSFELGQGHYEQYF. The CDR3 DNA reads TGTGCCAGCAGTTTTGAGTTGGGACAGGGCCACTACGAGCAGTACTTC.

The rearrangement uses TRBV28 and TRBJ2-4; a weak D match, TRBD1 (6 bases). Germline CDR1 and CDR2: MDHEN and SYDVKM. This CDR3 is 12 amino acids long. Between the trimmed V and J ends, which lost 6 bases and 13 bases, there was a span of 16 bases. CDR3 DNA sequence: TGTGCCAGCAGACGACAGGTGGACTTCCAGTACTTC. Encoded protein: CASRRQVDFQYF. The whole variable domain, remainder taken from reference TRBV28 and TRBJ2-4, is DVKVTQSSRYLVKRTGEKVFLECVQDMDHENMFWYRQDPGLGLRLIYFSYDVKMKEKGDIPEGYSVSREKKERFSLILESASTNQTSMYLCASRRQVDFQYFGAGTRLSVL.

The chain joins TRBV29-1 to TRBJ1-2; a weak D match, TRBD1 (6 bases). Trimming shortened V by 3 bases and J by 8 bases, and 10 bases separated the two germline ends. CDR1 and CDR2 from the germline V gene are SQVTM and ANQGSEA. This CDR3 is built from 11 residues. The CDR3 nucleotides are TGCAGCGTTGAGGGGGCAAAAGGCTACACCTTC. Protein product: CSVEGAKGYTF.

The rearrangement uses TRBV27 and TRBJ2-7, with 7 positions matching TRBD2. With 7 bases clipped from V and 4 bases from J, the junction kept 7 bases outside the gene matches. This CDR3 is 13 amino acids long. The germline CDR1 and CDR2 sequences are MNHEY and SMNVEV (reference sequence). The CDR3 DNA reads as TGTGCCAGCAAGATGCGGGGGAGATACGAGCAGTACTTC. Translation gives CASKMRGRYEQYF.

The chain combines TRBV6-5 with TRBJ2-7, with 9 positions matching TRBD1. Germline CDR1 is MNHEY and CDR2 is SVGAGI. V trimming: 0 bases; J trimming: 2 bases; junction bases outside the gene matches: 2. The CDR3 spans 15 residues. CDR3 amino acids: CASSYSRQGAYEQYF. In DNA, the CDR3 is TGTGCCAGCAGTTACTCACGACAGGGGGCCTACGAGCAGTACTTC.

The rearrangement joins TRBV5-1 to TRBJ2-7; possibly TRBD2 for D (5 bases). CDR1 is SGHRS and CDR2 is YFSETQ in the germline V gene. Trimming took 0 bases from V and 0 from J, leaving 13 bases between them. The CDR3 spans 16 residues. CDR3 nucleotide sequence: TGCGCCAGCAGCTTGGCCGGGGTGGGGAGCTCCTACGAGCAGTACTTC. It is translated as CASSLAGVGSSYEQYF. Variable domain in full (rest from reference TRBV5-1 and TRBJ2-7): KAGVTQTPRYLIKTRGQQVTLSCSPISGHRSVSWYQQTPGQGLQFLFEYFSETQRNKGNFPGRFSGRQFSNSRSEMNVSTLELGDSALYLCASSLAGVGSSYEQYFGPGTRLTVT.

The chain combines TRBV28 with TRBJ2-3; unclear D gene. V was cut by 5 bases and J by 1 base, with 7 bases left in between. Germline V gives CDR1 MDHEN, CDR2 SYDVKM. The CDR3 loop spans 13 amino acids. CDR3 sequence reads: CASSKQGTDTQYF. The CDR3 bases are TGTGCCAGCAGTAAGCAGGGCACAGATACGCAGTATTTT. Looking up the rest from reference TRBV28 and TRBJ2-3 gives the full variable domain: DVKVTQSSRYLVKRTGEKVFLECVQDMDHENMFWYRQDPGLGLRLIYFSYDVKMKEKGDIPEGYSVSREKKERFSLILESASTNQTSMYLCASSKQGTDTQYFGPGTRLTVL.

The chain links TRBV2 to TRBJ1-5, with D hard to call. Per germline, CDR1 SNHLY and CDR2 FYNNEI. V was clipped by 0 bases and J by 5 bases, with 2 bases between them. CDR3 length: 12 residues. CDR3 sequence reads: CASSEAYQPQHF. The CDR3 nucleotides read TGTGCCAGCAGTGAAGCCTATCAGCCCCAGCATTTT.

This clone was observed a single time. The V and J genes are TRBV14 and TRBJ1-5; 8 bases map to TRBD1. The ends lost 1 base at V and 9 bases at J; junction bases unmatched: 2. The CDR3 is made up of 13 amino acids. Germline values: CDR1 SGHDN, CDR2 FVKESK. The DNA of the CDR3 is TGTGCCAGCAGCCAAGTAACAGGGGGGCCCCAGCATTTT. Translating it yields CASSQVTGGPQHF.

V and J are TRBV5-1 and TRBJ1-5; TRBD1 is a possible D gene (6 bases). The CDR3 covers 14 residues. V lost 4 bases to trimming and J lost 0 bases, with 8 bases between them. CDR1 and CDR2 (germline): SGHRS, YFSETQ. The CDR3 bases are TGCGCCAGCAGCCCGGACAGTAGCAATCAGCCCCAGCATTTT. Translating gives CASSPDSSNQPQHF.